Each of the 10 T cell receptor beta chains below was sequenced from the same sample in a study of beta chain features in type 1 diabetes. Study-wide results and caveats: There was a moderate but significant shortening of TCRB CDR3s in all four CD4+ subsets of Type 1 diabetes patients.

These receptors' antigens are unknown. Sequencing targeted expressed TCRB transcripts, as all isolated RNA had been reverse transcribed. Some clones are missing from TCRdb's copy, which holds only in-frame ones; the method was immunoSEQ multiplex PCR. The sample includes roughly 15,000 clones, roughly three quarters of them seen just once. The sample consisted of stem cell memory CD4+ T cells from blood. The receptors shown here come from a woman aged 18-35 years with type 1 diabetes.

CDR3 in DNA: TGCGCCAGCAGCCAAGATCCGGGACAGGACTCCGGAGATACGCAGTATTTT. Residues: CASSQDPGQDSGDTQYF. This chain uses TRBV4-3 with TRBJ2-3; the match to TRBD1 covers 8 bases. The V and J ends lost 0 bases and 5 bases, in that order; junction bases with no gene match: 10. The CDR3 is 17 residues long. Germline V gene sequence: CDR1 LGHNA, CDR2 YSLEER.

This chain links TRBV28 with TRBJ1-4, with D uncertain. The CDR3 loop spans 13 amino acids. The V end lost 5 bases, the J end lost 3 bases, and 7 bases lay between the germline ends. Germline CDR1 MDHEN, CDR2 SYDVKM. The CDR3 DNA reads TGTGCCAGCAGTATTACGGCTAATGAAAAACTGTTTTTT. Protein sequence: CASSITANEKLFF.

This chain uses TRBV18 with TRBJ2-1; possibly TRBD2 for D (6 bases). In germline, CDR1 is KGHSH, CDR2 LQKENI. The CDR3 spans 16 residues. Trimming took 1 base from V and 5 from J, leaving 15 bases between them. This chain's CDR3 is CASSPRPGLDHNEQFF. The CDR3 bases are TGTGCCAGCTCACCACGCCCGGGACTGGACCACAATGAGCAGTTCTTC.

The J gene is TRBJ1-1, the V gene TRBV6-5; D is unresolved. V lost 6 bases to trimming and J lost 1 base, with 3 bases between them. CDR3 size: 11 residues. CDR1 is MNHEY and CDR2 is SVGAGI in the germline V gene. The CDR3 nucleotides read TGTGCCAGCAGCGGGAACACTGAAGCTTTCTTT. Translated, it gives CASSGNTEAFF.

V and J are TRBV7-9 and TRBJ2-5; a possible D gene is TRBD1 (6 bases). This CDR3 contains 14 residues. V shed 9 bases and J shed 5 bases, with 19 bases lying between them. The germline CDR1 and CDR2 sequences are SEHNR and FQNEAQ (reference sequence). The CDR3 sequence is CASTPGQPLETQYF. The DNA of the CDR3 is TGTGCCAGTACCCCTGGACAGCCATTGGAGACCCAGTACTTC.

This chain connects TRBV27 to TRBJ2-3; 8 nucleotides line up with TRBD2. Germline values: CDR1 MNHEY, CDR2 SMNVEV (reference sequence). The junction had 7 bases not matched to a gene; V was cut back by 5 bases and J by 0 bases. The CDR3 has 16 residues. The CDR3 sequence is CASSRSLAASTDTQYF. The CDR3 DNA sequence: TGTGCCAGCAGTCGATCACTAGCGGCTAGCACAGATACGCAGTATTTT.

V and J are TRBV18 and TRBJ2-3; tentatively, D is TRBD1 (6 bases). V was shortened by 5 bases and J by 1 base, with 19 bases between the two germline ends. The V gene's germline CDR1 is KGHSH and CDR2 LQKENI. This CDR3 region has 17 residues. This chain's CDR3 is CASSTTRQAAGTDTQYF. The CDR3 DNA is TGTGCCAGCTCAACGACAAGACAGGCGGCAGGCACAGATACGCAGTATTTT.

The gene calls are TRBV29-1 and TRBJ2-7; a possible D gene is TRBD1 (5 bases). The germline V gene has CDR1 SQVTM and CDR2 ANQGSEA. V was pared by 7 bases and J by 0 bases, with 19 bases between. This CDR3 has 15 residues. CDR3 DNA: TGCAGCGGCCTATCCACAGGTTCCAGCTCCTACGAGCAGTACGTC. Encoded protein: CSGLSTGSSSYEQYV.

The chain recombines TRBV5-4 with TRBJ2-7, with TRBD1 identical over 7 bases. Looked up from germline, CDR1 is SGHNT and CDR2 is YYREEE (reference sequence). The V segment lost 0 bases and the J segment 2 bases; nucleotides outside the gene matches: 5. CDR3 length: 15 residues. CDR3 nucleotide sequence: TGTGCCAGCAGCTTGGAGTGGGACAGCACCTACGAGCAGTACTTC. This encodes CASSLEWDSTYEQYF.

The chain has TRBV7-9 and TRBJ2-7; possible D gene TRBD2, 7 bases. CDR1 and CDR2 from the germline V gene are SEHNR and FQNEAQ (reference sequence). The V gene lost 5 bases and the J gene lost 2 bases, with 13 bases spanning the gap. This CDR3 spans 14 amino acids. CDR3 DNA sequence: TGTGCCAGCAGCCGGACGGGGGGCCCCTACGAGCAGTACTTC. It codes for CASSRTGGPYEQYF.